These 15 T cell receptor beta chains share one sample of origin, sequenced in a study of shared clonotypes between healthy human individuals. This table comes from immunoSEQ multiplex PCR, and its TCRdb copy is limited to in-frame clones, with some not included. The sample lists about 460,000 clones; around 77% were seen once. Material: PBMCs. The receptors here all came from a woman between 40 and 50 years old in good health. Some clones in this sample may be carry-over from other donors' samples.

Concerning this clone itself: The likely explanation is a read error, given a far larger clone one base away. The sample contains more than one DNA sequence encoding this CDR3. V gene TRBV29-1 combines with J gene TRBJ1-1; tentatively, D is TRBD1 (5 bases). The CDR3 has 12 amino acids. In germline, CDR1 is SQVTM, CDR2 ANQGSEA. In DNA form, the CDR3 reads TGCAGCGTCGGGGACGGCCTGGCTGAGGCTTTCTTT. Amino acid sequence: CSVGDGLAEAFF.

This clone showed up just a few times. In nucleotides, the CDR3 is TGCGCCAGCAGCTTGTCAGGGGCGGACACTGAAGCTTTCTTT. Protein product: CASSLSGADTEAFF. The V call is TRBV5-1, the J call TRBJ1-1; tentatively, D is TRBD1 (6 bases). The CDR3 sequence is 14 residues long. Trimming shortened V by 1 base and J by 3 bases, and 10 bases separated the two germline ends. The germline CDR1 and CDR2 sequences are SGHRS and YFSETQ.

The V gene is TRBV6-5, the J gene TRBJ1-3; possibly TRBD1 for D (6 bases). The DNA end is a closer match to TRBJ2-2, so the J assignment may be wrong. The CDR3 runs to 13 residues. CDR1 and CDR2 from the germline V gene are MNHEY and SVGAGI. The CDR3 nucleotides are TGTGCCAGCAGTCGTCAGGGGACATCCGTGCTGTTTTTT. Encoded protein: CASSRQGTSVLFF.

This clone has only a few counts. This chain connects TRBV6-5 to TRBJ1-1; TRBD1 is a possible D gene (5 bases). There are 14 residues in the CDR3. Germline values: CDR1 MNHEY, CDR2 SVGAGI. The ends were cut back, 4 bases at V and 0 bases at J, with 9 bases in the middle. CDR3 loop: CASSWAGMNTEAFF. As DNA, the CDR3 is TGTGCCAGCAGTTGGGCAGGGATGAACACTGAAGCTTTCTTT.

A word on this clone: A single base separates this from a much larger clone, so it may be a read error. The chain has TRBV4-1 and TRBJ2-7, with 7 bases matching TRBD2. The CDR3 spans 17 residues. Unmatched junction bases numbered 18, after V lost 4 bases and J lost 6 bases. Germline CDR1 is MGHRA and CDR2 is YSYEKL. The CDR3 region is CASSRLLGREDPCEQYF. CDR3 bases: TGCGCCAGCAGCCGATTATTGGGACGGGAGGACCCCTGCGAGCAGTACTTC.

The chain joins TRBV7-9 to TRBJ2-5; 12 bases are a match to TRBD2. CDR1 and CDR2 (germline): SEHNR, FQNEAQ (reference sequence). The J segment lost 3 bases and the V segment lost 6 bases, leaving 5 bases of the junction unmatched. The CDR3 length is 15 residues. The CDR3 nucleotides are TGTGCCAGCAGTCCCCGGACTAGCGGGGAAGAGACCCAGTACTTC. Translated, it gives CASSPRTSGEETQYF.

This clone was observed a single time. The chain links TRBV10-3 to TRBJ1-1; no definite D call. The CDR3 extends over 12 amino acids. Germline V gives CDR1 ENHRY, CDR2 SYGVKD. Trimming cost V 8 bases and J 2 bases, with 9 bases left between them. The CDR3 DNA follows: TGTGCCATCGGGGTCATTAACACTGAAGCTTTCTTT. This codes for CAIGVINTEAFF.

This clone has just one count. The chain combines TRBV10-3 with TRBJ2-7; possible D gene TRBD1, 6 bases. The V gene lost 6 bases and the J gene lost 3 bases, with 15 bases spanning the gap. CDR1 and CDR2 from the germline V gene are ENHRY and SYGVKD. The length of the CDR3 is 14 residues. The CDR3 here is CAIREDSEFYEQYF. As DNA, the CDR3 is TGTGCCATCAGGGAGGACAGCGAATTCTACGAGCAGTACTTC.

The chain carries TRBV27 and TRBJ2-2; no reliable D call. Germline lookup yields CDR1 MNHEY and CDR2 SMNVEV (reference sequence). V lost 6 bases and J 13 bases, leaving 6 bases between the germline ends. This CDR3 contains 9 residues. The CDR3 DNA follows: TGTGCCAGCAGGCCCGGGCTGTTTTTT. The encoded protein is CASRPGLFF.

This rearrangement joins TRBV6-4 to TRBJ2-1; 14 nucleotides match TRBD2. V trimming: 2 bases; J trimming: 6 bases; junction bases outside the gene matches: 0. The germline CDR1 and CDR2 sequences are MRHNA and SNTAGT. The CDR3 runs 15 residues. CDR3 coding DNA: TGTGCCAGCAGTGACGGACTAGCGGGAGGCAATGAGCAGTTCTTC. Translation gives CASSDGLAGGNEQFF.

This clone was detected only once. The V and J genes are TRBV7-3 and TRBJ2-1, with D possibly being TRBD1 or TRBD2 (5 bases each). The CDR3 consists of 14 residues. Germline-derived CDR1 and CDR2 are SGHTA and FQGTGA. Trimming stripped 5 bases from V and 8 bases from J, with 16 bases between. CDR3 amino acids: CASSPAGLGDEQFF. In nucleotides, the CDR3 is TGTGCCAGCAGCCCGGCGGGCCTAGGGGATGAGCAGTTCTTC. Looking up the rest from reference TRBV7-3 and TRBJ2-1 gives the full variable domain: GAGVSQTPSNKVTEKGKYVELRCDPISGHTALYWYRQSLGQGPEFLIYFQGTGAADDSGLPNDRFFAVRPEGSVSTLKIQRTERGDSAVYLCASSPAGLGDEQFFGPGTRLTVL.

The CDR3 DNA follows: TGTGCCAGCACCCGGACCTACACCAACGAGCAGTACTTC. Protein sequence: CASTRTYTNEQYF. V gene TRBV28 combines with J gene TRBJ2-5; D gene ambiguous. The DNA end is a closer match to TRBJ2-7, so the J assignment may be wrong. The CDR3 loop spans 13 amino acids. Germline V gene lookup returns CDR1 MDHEN and CDR2 SYDVKM.

This sequence joins TRBV6-4 and TRBJ1-2; maybe TRBD1 (5 bases). V lost 4 bases and J 1 base, leaving 7 bases between the germline ends. This CDR3 has 13 amino acids. Germline-derived CDR1 and CDR2 are MRHNA and SNTAGT. The CDR3 DNA reads as TGTGCCAGCAGTGGGGACGGTAACTATGGCTACACCTTC. It yields the protein CASSGDGNYGYTF.

The chain has TRBV6-1 and TRBJ2-4, with 8 bases aligning to TRBD2. The CDR3 covers 15 residues. Germline V CDR1 and CDR2: MNHNS, SASEGT. With 2 bases clipped from V and 8 bases from J, the junction kept 8 bases outside the gene matches. As DNA, the CDR3 is TGTGCCAGCAGTGAATATCCGACTAGCGAGGACATTCAGTACTTC. Amino acid sequence: CASSEYPTSEDIQYF.

For this clone: This sequence may be a read error, since a much larger clone differs from it by one base. At the DNA level, this CDR3 is encoded by other sequences in the same sample as well. This chain connects TRBV7-6 to TRBJ2-3, with D tentatively TRBD1 or TRBD2 (5 bases each). This CDR3 is built from 15 residues. The germline CDR1 and CDR2 sequences are SGHVS and FNYEAQ. The CDR3 reads CASSLGGELTDTQYF. The CDR3 region has the DNA TGTGCCAGCAGCTTAGGGGGAGAACTGACAGATACACAGTATTTT. Filled out from reference TRBV7-6 and TRBJ2-3, the complete variable domain reads GAGVSQSPRYKVTKRGQDVALRCDPISGHVSLYWYRQALGQGPEFLTYFNYEAQQDKSGLPNDRFSAERPEGSISTLTIQRTEQRDSAMYRCASSLGGELTDTQYFGPGTRLTVL.